This section outlines one T cell receptor (beta chain) sequence together with its context. This sample is drawn from a study of blood T cell repertoires in COVID-19. On the study more broadly: From T cells, B-cell-depleted T cells, or PBMCs came the material, which was cDNA or gDNA.

Profiling relied on immunoSEQ multiplex PCR, and the TCRdb table lists in-frame clones only, not all of them. The profile covers about 430,000 clones, with 75% to 90% appearing a single time and 0.95% to 1.2% taken by the ten largest. This CDR3 has 14 residues. V trimming: 3 bases; J trimming: 6 bases; junction bases outside the gene matches: 6. Germline V lookup: CDR1 MNHNS, CDR2 SASEGT. Participants, about 18 to 90 years old, spanned 24 US areas. The origin of this receptor is a man aged 25 to 40 who had recovered from COVID-19. Sequencing input: PBMCs or T cells enriched from blood (not recorded which). The chain couples TRBV6-1 to TRBJ1-1, with 8 bases that match TRBD1. The CDR3 nucleotides read TGTGCCAGCAGTGATGACAGGGGACGGCCTGAAGCTTTCTTT. Its translation: CASSDDRGRPEAFF.